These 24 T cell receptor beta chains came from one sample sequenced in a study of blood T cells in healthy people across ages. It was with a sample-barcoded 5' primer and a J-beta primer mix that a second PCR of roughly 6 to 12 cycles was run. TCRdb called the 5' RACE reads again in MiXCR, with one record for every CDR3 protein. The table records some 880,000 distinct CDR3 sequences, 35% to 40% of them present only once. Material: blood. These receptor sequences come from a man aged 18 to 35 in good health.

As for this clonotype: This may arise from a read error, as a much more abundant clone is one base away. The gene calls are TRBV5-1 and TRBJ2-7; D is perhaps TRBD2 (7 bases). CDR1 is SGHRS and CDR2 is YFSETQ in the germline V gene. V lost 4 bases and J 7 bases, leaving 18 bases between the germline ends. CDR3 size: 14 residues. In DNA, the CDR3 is TGCGCCAGCAGCCCTCACAGGGACTACAATGAGCAGTACTTC. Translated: CASSPHRDYNEQYF.

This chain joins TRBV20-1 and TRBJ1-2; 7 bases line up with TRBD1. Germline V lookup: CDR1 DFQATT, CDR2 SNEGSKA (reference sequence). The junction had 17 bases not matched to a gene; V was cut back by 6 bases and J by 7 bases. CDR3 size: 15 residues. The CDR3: CSARVSGGPRGGYTF. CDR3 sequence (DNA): TGCAGTGCCCGAGTGTCAGGGGGGCCTCGGGGTGGCTACACCTTC.

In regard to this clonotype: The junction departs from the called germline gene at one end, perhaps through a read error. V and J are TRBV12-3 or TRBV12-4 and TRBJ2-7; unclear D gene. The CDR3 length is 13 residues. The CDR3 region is CAGSSNLGWEQYF. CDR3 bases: TGTGCCGGCAGTTCAAATTTAGGGTGGGAGCAGTACTTC.

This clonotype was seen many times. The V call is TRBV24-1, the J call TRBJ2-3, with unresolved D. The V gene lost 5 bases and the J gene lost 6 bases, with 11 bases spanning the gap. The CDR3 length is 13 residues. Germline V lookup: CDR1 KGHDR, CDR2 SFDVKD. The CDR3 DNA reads TGTGCCACCAGTGCAATCCAGCAGGATACGCAGTATTTT. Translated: CATSAIQQDTQYF.

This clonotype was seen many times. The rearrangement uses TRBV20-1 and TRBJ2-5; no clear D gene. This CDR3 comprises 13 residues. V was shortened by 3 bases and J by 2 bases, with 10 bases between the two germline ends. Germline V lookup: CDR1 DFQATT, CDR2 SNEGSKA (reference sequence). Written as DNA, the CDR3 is TGCAGTGCTAGTTCGGCAGCACAAGAGACCCAGTACTTC. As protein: CSASSAAQETQYF.

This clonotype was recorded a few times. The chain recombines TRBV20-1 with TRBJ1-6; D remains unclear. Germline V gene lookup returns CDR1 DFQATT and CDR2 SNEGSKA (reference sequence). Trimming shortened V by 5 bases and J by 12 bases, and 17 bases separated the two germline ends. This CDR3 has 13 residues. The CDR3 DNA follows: TGCAGTGCTCCCGGGCAGGCCCCATTACCCCTCCACTTT. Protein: CSAPGQAPLPLHF.

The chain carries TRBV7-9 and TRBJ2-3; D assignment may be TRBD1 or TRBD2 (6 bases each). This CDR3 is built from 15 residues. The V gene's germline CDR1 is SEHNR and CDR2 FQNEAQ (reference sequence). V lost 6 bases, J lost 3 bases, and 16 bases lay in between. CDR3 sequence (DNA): TGTGCCAGCAGTCGGCTGGAGGGGGGTACAGATACGCAGTATTTT. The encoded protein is CASSRLEGGTDTQYF. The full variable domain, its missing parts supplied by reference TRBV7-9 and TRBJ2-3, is DTGVSQNPRHKITKRGQNVTFRCDPISEHNRLYWYRQTLGQGPEFLTYFQNEAQLEKSRLLSDRFSAERPKGSFSTLEIQRTEQGDSAMYLCASSRLEGGTDTQYFGPGTRLTVL.

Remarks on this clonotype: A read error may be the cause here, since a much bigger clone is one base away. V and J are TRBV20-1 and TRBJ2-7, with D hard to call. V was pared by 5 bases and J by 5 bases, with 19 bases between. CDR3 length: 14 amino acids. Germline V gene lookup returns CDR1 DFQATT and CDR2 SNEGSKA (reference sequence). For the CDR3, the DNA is TGCAGTGCTGAAGCCTTACCTCCGGACCACGAGCAGTACTTC. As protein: CSAEALPPDHEQYF.

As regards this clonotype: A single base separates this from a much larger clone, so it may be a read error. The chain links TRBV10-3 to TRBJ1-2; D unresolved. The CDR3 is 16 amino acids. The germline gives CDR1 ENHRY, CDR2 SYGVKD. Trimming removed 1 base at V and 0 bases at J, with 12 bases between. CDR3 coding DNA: TGTGCCATCAGTGAGTACGCGGACGATTCTAACTATGGCTACACCTTC. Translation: CAISEYADDSNYGYTF.

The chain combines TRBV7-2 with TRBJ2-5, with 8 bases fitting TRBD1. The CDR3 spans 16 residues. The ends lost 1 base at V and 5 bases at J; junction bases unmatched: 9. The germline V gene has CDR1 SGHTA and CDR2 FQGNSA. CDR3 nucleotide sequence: TGTGCCAGCAGCTTAGTTGGGGCAGGGGGCTGGGAGACCCAGTACTTC. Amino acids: CASSLVGAGGWETQYF.

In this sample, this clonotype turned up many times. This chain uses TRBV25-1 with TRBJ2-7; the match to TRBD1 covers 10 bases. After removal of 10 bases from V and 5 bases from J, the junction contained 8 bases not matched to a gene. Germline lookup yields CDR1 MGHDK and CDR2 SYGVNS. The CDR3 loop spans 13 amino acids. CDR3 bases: TGTGCCATCGAGCCGGGACAGGGGAACGAGCAGTACTTC. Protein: CAIEPGQGNEQYF.

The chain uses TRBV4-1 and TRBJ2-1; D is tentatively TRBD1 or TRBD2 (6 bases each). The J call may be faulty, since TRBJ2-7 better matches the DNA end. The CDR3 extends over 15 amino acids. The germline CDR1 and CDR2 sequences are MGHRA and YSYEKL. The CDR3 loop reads CASSQVGGDVNEQYF. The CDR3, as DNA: TGCGCCAGCAGCCAGGTGGGGGGCGACGTCAATGAGCAGTACTTC.

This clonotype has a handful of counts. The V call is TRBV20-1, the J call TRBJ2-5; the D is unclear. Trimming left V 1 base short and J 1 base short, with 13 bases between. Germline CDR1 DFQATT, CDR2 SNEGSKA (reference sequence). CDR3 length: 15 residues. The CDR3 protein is CSARGWIDPQETQYF. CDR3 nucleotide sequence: TGCAGTGCTAGAGGGTGGATCGACCCCCAAGAGACCCAGTACTTC.

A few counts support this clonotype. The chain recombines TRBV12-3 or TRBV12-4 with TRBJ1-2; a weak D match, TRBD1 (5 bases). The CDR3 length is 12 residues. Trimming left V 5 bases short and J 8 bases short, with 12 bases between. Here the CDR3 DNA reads TGTGCCAGCAGTCAGGGACCCTGGGGCTACACCTTC. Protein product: CASSQGPWGYTF.

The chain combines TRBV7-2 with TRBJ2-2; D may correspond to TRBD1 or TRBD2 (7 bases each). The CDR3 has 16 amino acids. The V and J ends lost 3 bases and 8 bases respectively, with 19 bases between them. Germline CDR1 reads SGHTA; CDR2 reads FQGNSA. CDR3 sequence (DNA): TGTGCCAGCAGCTTTGCGGCAGGGGGAGGGTTAGGGGAGCTGTTTTTT. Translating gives CASSFAAGGGLGELFF.

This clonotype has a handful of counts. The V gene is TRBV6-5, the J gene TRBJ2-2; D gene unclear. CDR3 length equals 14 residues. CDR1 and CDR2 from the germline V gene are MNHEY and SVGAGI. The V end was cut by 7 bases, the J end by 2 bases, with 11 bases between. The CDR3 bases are TGTGCCAGCAACCCGGGCTTCAACACCGGGGAGCTGTTTTTT. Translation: CASNPGFNTGELFF.

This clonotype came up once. The CDR3 DNA sequence: TGTGCCAGCAGCCTGGGGGCTTGTGGCTACACCTTC. It codes for CASSLGACGYTF. The genes are TRBV3-1 and TRBJ1-2, with D tentatively TRBD1 (6 bases). Trimming left V 4 bases short and J 7 bases short, with 10 bases between. The germline V gene encodes CDR1 LGHDT and CDR2 YNNKEL (reference sequence). This CDR3 contains 12 residues.

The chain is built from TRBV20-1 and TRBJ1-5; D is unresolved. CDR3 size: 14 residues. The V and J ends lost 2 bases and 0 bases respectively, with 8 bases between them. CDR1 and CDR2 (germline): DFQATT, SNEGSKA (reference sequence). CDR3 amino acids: CSARKVNSNQPQHF. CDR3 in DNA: TGCAGTGCTAGAAAGGTGAATAGCAATCAGCCCCAGCATTTT.

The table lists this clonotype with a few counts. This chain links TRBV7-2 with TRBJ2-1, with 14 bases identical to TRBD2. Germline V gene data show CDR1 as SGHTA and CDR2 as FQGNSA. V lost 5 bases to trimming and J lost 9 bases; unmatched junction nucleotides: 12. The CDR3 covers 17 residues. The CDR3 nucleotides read TGTGCCAGCAGCCGGACTAGCGGGGGGCCCATGATCTTTGAGCAGTTCTTC. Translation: CASSRTSGGPMIFEQFF.

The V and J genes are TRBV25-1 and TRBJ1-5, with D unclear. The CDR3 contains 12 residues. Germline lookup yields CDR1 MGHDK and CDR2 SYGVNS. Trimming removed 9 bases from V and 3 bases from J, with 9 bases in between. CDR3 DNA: TGTGCCAGACAGATTATCAATCAGCCCCAGCATTTT. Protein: CARQIINQPQHF.

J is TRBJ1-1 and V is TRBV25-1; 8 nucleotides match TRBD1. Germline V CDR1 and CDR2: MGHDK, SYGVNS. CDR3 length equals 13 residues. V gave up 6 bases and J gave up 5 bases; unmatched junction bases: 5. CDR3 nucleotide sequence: TGTGCCAGCAGCCAGGGGGCGCGAACTGAAGCTTTCTTT. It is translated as CASSQGARTEAFF.

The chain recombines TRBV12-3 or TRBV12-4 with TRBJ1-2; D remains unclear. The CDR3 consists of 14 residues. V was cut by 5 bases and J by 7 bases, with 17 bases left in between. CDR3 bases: TGTGCCAGCAGTCCCCTGGGTCACCAAGCTGGCTACACCTTC. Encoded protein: CASSPLGHQAGYTF.

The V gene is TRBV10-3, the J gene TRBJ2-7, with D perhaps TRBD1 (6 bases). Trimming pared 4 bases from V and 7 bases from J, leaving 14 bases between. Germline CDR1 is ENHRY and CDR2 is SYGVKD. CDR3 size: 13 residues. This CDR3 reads CAISGGQGHEQYF. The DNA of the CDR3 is TGTGCCATCAGTGGGGGGCAGGGGCATGAGCAGTACTTC.

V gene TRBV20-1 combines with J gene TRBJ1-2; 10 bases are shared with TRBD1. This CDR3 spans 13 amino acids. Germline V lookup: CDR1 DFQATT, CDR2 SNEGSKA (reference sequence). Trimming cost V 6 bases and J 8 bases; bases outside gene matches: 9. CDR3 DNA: TGCAGTGCGGCTCCCGGGACAGGGGAAGGCTACACCTTC. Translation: CSAAPGTGEGYTF.